This T cell receptor (beta chain) was identified during a study of blood T cells in healthy people across ages. There are a few counts of this clonotype. Those donating, healthy Caucasian individuals from Russia, were aged roughly 6 to 90. Germline values: CDR1 SQVTM, CDR2 ANQGSEA. This CDR3 contains 13 residues. It was with a sample-barcoded 5' primer and a J-beta primer mix that a second PCR of about 7 to 12 cycles was run. TCRdb re-analysed the 5' RACE reads in MiXCR, keeping a single row per CDR3 protein. The sample comprises about 1 million distinct CDR3 sequences, under 30% of which are singletons, and around 0.75% rests with the top ten. The same specimen was also included in a second study, on T cells of mothers and their children. As that report states: The cDNA synthesis received all extracted RNA, at around 1.6 ug per 15 ul. Barcodes and 2-4 random nucleotides were added by M1S in the second PCR.

Sequencing input: blood. The origin of this receptor is a girl aged 2-9 years in good health. The chain recombines TRBV29-1 with TRBJ2-5; 9 positions agree with TRBD2. The DNA end favors TRBJ2-1, so the J call may be wrong. CDR3 nucleotides: TGCAGCGTTCGGGTAGCGGGAGCGGTTGAGCAGTTCTTC. It yields the protein CSVRVAGAVEQFF.